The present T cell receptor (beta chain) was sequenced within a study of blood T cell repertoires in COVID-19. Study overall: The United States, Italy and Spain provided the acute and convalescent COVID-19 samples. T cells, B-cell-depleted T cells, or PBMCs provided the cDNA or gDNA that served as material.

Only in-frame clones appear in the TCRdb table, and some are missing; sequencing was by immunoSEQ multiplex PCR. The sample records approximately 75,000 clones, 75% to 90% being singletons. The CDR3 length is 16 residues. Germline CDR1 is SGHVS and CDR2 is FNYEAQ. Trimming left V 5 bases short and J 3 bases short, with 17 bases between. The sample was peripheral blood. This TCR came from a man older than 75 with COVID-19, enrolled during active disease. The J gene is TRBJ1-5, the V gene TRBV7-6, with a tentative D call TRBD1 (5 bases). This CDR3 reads CASSPDSGRPNQPQHF. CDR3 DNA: TGTGCCAGCAGCCCCGATTCAGGGCGACCCAATCAGCCCCAGCATTTT.